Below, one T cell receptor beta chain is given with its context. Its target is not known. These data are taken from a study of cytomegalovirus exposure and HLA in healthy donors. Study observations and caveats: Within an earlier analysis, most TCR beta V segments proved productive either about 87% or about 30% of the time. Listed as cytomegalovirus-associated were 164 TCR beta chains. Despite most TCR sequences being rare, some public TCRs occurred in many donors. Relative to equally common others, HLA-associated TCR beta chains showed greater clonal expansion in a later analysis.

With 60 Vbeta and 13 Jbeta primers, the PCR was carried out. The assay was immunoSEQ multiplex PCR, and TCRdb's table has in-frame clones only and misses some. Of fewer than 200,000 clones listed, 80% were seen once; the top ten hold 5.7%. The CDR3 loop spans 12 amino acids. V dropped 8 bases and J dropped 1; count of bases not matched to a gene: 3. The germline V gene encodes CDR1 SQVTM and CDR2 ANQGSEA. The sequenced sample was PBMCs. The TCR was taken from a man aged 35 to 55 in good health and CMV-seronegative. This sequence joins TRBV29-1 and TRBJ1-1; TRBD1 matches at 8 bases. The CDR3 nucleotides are TGCAGCATCGGACAGGGGAACACTGAAGCTTTCTTT. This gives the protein CSIGQGNTEAFF.